The 23 T cell receptor beta chains below were found in one sample sequenced in a study of neurological immune-mediated disorders. TCRdb re-called the 5' RACE reads with MiXCR, one entry per CDR3 protein. The sample holds more than 13,000 distinct CDR3 sequences, 7% seen once. The sequencing sample was made of CD8+ T cells from blood. These receptors were taken from a middle-aged woman in good health.

This clonotype showed up many times. The chain recombines TRBV7-9 with TRBJ1-1; perhaps TRBD1 as D (6 bases). The length of the CDR3 is 14 residues. V gave up 6 bases and J gave up 7 bases, with 18 bases separating them. Germline V gene lookup returns CDR1 SEHNR and CDR2 FQNEAQ (reference sequence). The CDR3 DNA is TGTGCCAGCAGACCGCAACCTTGGACAGATGAAGCTTTCTTT. Protein product: CASRPQPWTDEAFF.

This clonotype was counted ten times or more. The J gene is TRBJ2-6, the V gene TRBV18, with 8 positions matching TRBD1. CDR1 is KGHSH and CDR2 is LQKENI in the germline V gene. Trimming took 4 bases from V and 2 from J; bases not matched to a gene: 13. CDR3 length equals 19 residues. The CDR3 DNA reads TGTGCCAGCTCACTAAGAGGGGGACAGGCGCCGCCTGGGGCCAACGTCCTGACTTTC. Amino acid sequence: CASSLRGGQAPPGANVLTF.

V usage is TRBV7-2 and J usage is TRBJ1-3; maybe TRBD1 (5 bases). Trimming pared 5 bases from V and 9 bases from J, leaving 14 bases between. Germline V CDR1 and CDR2: SGHTA, FQGNSA. CDR3 length equals 13 residues. Here the CDR3 DNA reads TGTGCCAGCAGCCCGGGAAGCGGGGGCACCATATATTTT. It codes for CASSPGSGGTIYF.

This clonotype was picked up many times. The rearrangement joins TRBV12-3 or TRBV12-4 to TRBJ1-3, with D uncertain. V was cut by 3 bases and J by 4 bases, with 4 bases left in between. The CDR3 has 12 amino acids. CDR3 sequence (DNA): TGTGCCAGCAGTTTGGGAGGAAACACCATATATTTT. Translation gives CASSLGGNTIYF.

In this sample, this clonotype turned up many times. The V and J genes are TRBV6-5 and TRBJ2-1, with D perhaps TRBD2 (6 bases). Germline values: CDR1 MNHEY, CDR2 SVGAGI. The CDR3 totals 12 residues. The V gene lost 6 bases and the J gene lost 10 bases, with 13 bases spanning the gap. CDR3 protein: CASSTTGAEQFF. CDR3 in DNA: TGTGCCAGCAGCACTACGGGAGCCGAGCAGTTCTTC.

This clonotype was found many times. J is TRBJ2-7 and V is TRBV11-1; D possibly uses TRBD1 or TRBD2 (5 bases each). This CDR3 is 12 amino acids long. V was trimmed by 4 bases and J by 4 bases, leaving 8 bases between them. CDR1 is SGHAT and CDR2 is FQDESV in the germline V gene (reference sequence). The CDR3 coding sequence is TGTGCCAGCAGCTGGGACGGTTACGAGCAGTACTTC. This gives the protein CASSWDGYEQYF. The entire variable domain, with the rest obtained from reference TRBV11-1 and TRBJ2-7, is as follows: EAEVAQSPRYKITEKSQAVAFWCDPISGHATLYWYRQILGQGPELLVQFQDESVVDDSQLPKDRFSAERLKGVDSTLKIQPAELGDSAMYLCASSWDGYEQYFGPGTRLTVT.

This clonotype has a count of ten or more. The J gene is TRBJ2-2, the V gene TRBV7-9; D is unresolved. The CDR3 contains 14 residues. The germline gives CDR1 SEHNR, CDR2 FQNEAQ (reference sequence). With 6 bases removed from V and 2 bases from J, the gap between germline ends came to 10 bases. The CDR3, as DNA: TGTGCCAGCAGGGTTGTTGGTAACACCGGGGAGCTGTTTTTT. Its translation: CASRVVGNTGELFF.

This clonotype was counted many times. The chain has TRBV2 and TRBJ2-3; no clear D. The germline V gene encodes CDR1 SNHLY and CDR2 FYNNEI. The CDR3 length is 14 residues. V lost 3 bases to trimming and J lost 0 bases, with 7 bases between them. Written as DNA, the CDR3 is TGTGCCAGCAGTGACCGCACTAGCACAGATACGCAGTATTTT. This encodes CASSDRTSTDTQYF.

This clonotype occurred many times. The chain recombines TRBV15 with TRBJ2-1, with D perhaps TRBD2 (6 bases). The CDR3 loop spans 13 amino acids. CDR1 LNHNV and CDR2 YYDKDF come from the germline V gene (reference sequence). Between the trimmed V and J ends, which lost 4 bases and 6 bases, there was a span of 10 bases. This chain's CDR3 is CATSTGRGNEQFF. The CDR3 DNA reads TGTGCCACCAGCACGGGGCGGGGCAATGAGCAGTTCTTC. The whole variable domain, filled in from reference TRBV15 and TRBJ2-1, reads DAMVIQNPRYQVTQFGKPVTLSCSQTLNHNVMYWYQQKSSQAPKLLFHYYDKDFNNEADTPDNFQSRRPNTSFCFLDIRSPGLGDTAMYLCATSTGRGNEQFFGPGTRLTVL.

The sample holds many counts of this clonotype. The rearrangement links TRBV4-2 to TRBJ2-7; D assignment may be TRBD1 or TRBD2 (5 bases each). The V and J ends lost 1 base and 4 bases respectively, with 5 bases between them. Germline V CDR1 and CDR2: LGHNA, YNFKEQ. The CDR3 consists of 12 residues. The CDR3 region has the DNA TGTGCCAGCAGCCAAGGGGGGTACGAGCAGTACTTC. Protein: CASSQGGYEQYF.

There are many counts of this clonotype. The chain joins TRBV7-9 to TRBJ2-4; the D gene is possibly TRBD2 (6 bases). The CDR3 has 18 residues. The germline V gene encodes CDR1 SEHNR and CDR2 FQNEAQ (reference sequence). Deletions cut 5 bases from V and 1 base from J, with 21 bases between. CDR3 DNA: TGTGCCAGCAGCCCTGTGAGGTGGAGGGCAGGGGCCAAAAACATTCAGTACTTC. Translating gives CASSPVRWRAGAKNIQYF.

Ten or more counts support this clonotype. The CDR3 here is CASSFVHTGELFF. In nucleotides, the CDR3 is TGTGCCAGCAGTTTCGTTCACACCGGGGAGCTGTTTTTT. This chain joins TRBV12-3 or TRBV12-4 and TRBJ2-2; D is undetermined. This CDR3 contains 13 residues. Deletions cut 3 bases from V and 3 bases from J, with 5 bases between.

This clonotype was seen many times. The chain links TRBV20-1 to TRBJ2-7; 7 bases are a match to TRBD1. Germline CDR1 is DFQATT and CDR2 is SNEGSKA (reference sequence). J was trimmed by 1 base and V by 5 bases; bases with no gene match: 8. The length of the CDR3 is 14 residues. The CDR3 spells CSAWQPTGSYEQYF. The CDR3 region has the DNA TGCAGTGCTTGGCAGCCGACAGGGTCCTACGAGCAGTACTTC.

There are many counts of this clonotype. The chain is built from TRBV6-5 and TRBJ2-1; 8 bases are a match to TRBD2. This CDR3 is built from 17 residues. Per the germline V gene, CDR1 is MNHEY and CDR2 is SVGAGI. J lost 5 bases, V lost 4 bases, and 13 bases had no gene match. The CDR3 coding sequence is TGTGCCAGCAGTTCCTCTGCCAGGGGACTAGTCGACAATGAGCAGTTCTTC. Translated, it gives CASSSSARGLVDNEQFF.

This clonotype was seen repeatedly, ten times or more. The J gene is TRBJ2-3, the V gene TRBV4-2; 9 bases are a match to TRBD2. The CDR3 has 15 residues. V was clipped by 2 bases and J by 1 base; unmatched bases: 1. Germline-derived CDR1 and CDR2 are LGHNA and YNFKEQ. The CDR3 sequence is CASSQRTSGTDTQYF. In nucleotides, the CDR3 is TGTGCCAGCAGCCAAAGGACTAGCGGCACAGATACGCAGTATTTT.

This clonotype was counted ten times or more. The chain uses TRBV20-1 and TRBJ2-3; 11 bases align to TRBD2. The CDR3 is made up of 15 amino acids. Germline V lookup: CDR1 DFQATT, CDR2 SNEGSKA (reference sequence). The trim removed 0 bases at V and 3 bases at J, leaving 2 bases unmatched. The CDR3 sequence is CSARDGTSGTDTQYF. CDR3 DNA sequence: TGCAGTGCTAGAGACGGGACTAGCGGAACAGATACGCAGTATTTT.

This clonotype was seen many times. The V gene is TRBV7-9, the J gene TRBJ2-3, with 7 bases fitting TRBD1. V shed 4 bases and J 4 bases; nucleotides not matched to a gene: 5. Germline assignment: CDR1 SEHNR and CDR2 FQNEAQ (reference sequence). This CDR3 is built from 14 residues. The CDR3: CASSSDREADTQYF. DNA of the CDR3: TGTGCCAGCAGCTCAGACAGGGAAGCAGATACGCAGTATTTT. Supplemented by reference TRBV7-9 and TRBJ2-3, the full variable domain reads DTGVSQNPRHKITKRGQNVTFRCDPISEHNRLYWYRQTLGQGPEFLTYFQNEAQLEKSRLLSDRFSAERPKGSFSTLEIQRTEQGDSAMYLCASSSDREADTQYFGPGTRLTVL.

This clonotype was detected ten times or more. J is TRBJ2-3 and V is TRBV12-3 or TRBV12-4, with D possibly matching TRBD2 (6 bases). This CDR3 comprises 14 residues. V dropped 8 bases and J dropped 6 bases, with 18 bases sitting between them. CDR3 residues: CASRTPSEGDTQYF. The CDR3 bases are TGTGCCAGCCGAACCCCTAGCGAGGGGGATACGCAGTATTTT.

In this sample, this clonotype turned up many times. The chain is built from TRBV27 and TRBJ1-2, with D unresolved. The CDR3 spans 14 residues. Trimming removed 0 bases from V and 7 bases from J, with 12 bases in between. Germline V CDR1 and CDR2: MNHEY, SMNVEV (reference sequence). The CDR3 DNA follows: TGTGCCAGCAGTTTATCTCAACGGAAGGGTGGCTACACCTTC. Translated: CASSLSQRKGGYTF.

This clonotype was seen repeatedly, ten times or more. This chain uses TRBV9 with TRBJ2-5; D may be TRBD2 (6 bases). CDR1 is SGDLS, CDR2 YYNGEE, per germline. V lost 0 bases, J lost 3 bases, and 6 bases lay in between. The CDR3 spans 13 residues. Here the CDR3 reads CASSVGREETQYF. The CDR3 DNA reads as TGTGCCAGCAGCGTAGGGAGGGAAGAGACCCAGTACTTC.

This clonotype was picked up many times. The rearrangement joins TRBV5-1 to TRBJ2-2; 8 bases map to TRBD1. Germline V gene data show CDR1 as SGHRS and CDR2 as YFSETQ. Losses at the gene ends were 6 bases for V and 1 base for J; bases not matched to a gene: 14. The CDR3 has 18 residues. The CDR3 region is CASNRDRSSPLNTGELFF. The CDR3 nucleotides are TGCGCCAGCAACCGGGACAGGTCCTCTCCTTTGAACACCGGGGAGCTGTTTTTT.

At least ten counts were recorded for this clonotype. The rearrangement links TRBV6-5 to TRBJ2-1; D is perhaps TRBD1 (5 bases). Deletions cut 4 bases from V and 0 bases from J, with 16 bases between. This CDR3 spans 17 amino acids. Germline-derived CDR1 and CDR2 are MNHEY and SVGAGI. CDR3 DNA: TGTGCCAGCAGTTGGGGCTTCCAGGAAAGCTCCTACAATGAGCAGTTCTTC. Translating it yields CASSWGFQESSYNEQFF.

This clonotype was seen at least ten times. V is TRBV12-3 or TRBV12-4 and J is TRBJ2-1, with a possible D match to TRBD2 (6 bases). V was pared by 5 bases and J by 6 bases, with 17 bases between. The CDR3 runs to 15 residues. CDR3 sequence: CASSHVREIPNEQFF. In DNA, the CDR3 is TGTGCCAGCAGTCATGTCCGGGAGATCCCCAATGAGCAGTTCTTC.